This T cell receptor beta chain was obtained from a study of T cell changes during pregnancy in multiple sclerosis (dated by TCRdb to about 2019). In terms of the full investigation: Changes in the T cell repertoire over the course of pregnancy were examined in this study in women with multiple sclerosis.

Relative to germline, V is missing 5 bases and J is missing 6 bases, with 9 bases of the junction outside any gene match. The CDR3 measures 15 amino acids from cysteine to phenylalanine. The sequence is cut down to CDR3 DNA, 45 bases in frame from base 1. Reading the germline V gene gives CDR1 SGHTA and CDR2 FQGTGA. The method behind the library was the immunoSEQ multiplex PCR assay. TCRdb limited this immuneACCESS table to in-frame rearrangements with V and J called. A share of clones is missing; checked studies link under half to unresolved V genes, and the rest is unexplained. Across this sample there are around 69,000 clones, with 90% to 95% seen only once. The ten largest make up 1% to 1.5% of the sample. About this clone itself: This receptor's antigen is unknown. No clone much larger than this one lies a single base away; base qualities are absent.

Here the sequenced sample was peripheral blood, taken in the third trimester of pregnancy. The source is a female donor with multiple sclerosis, enrolled in a pregnancy study. Rearrangement joined TRBV7-3 to TRBJ1-1, and 10 junctional nucleotides match TRBD1. The CDR3 region: CASSAGDRGFAEAFF. The DNA sequence is as follows: TGTGCCAGCAGCGCCGGGGACAGGGGATTCGCTGAAGCTTTCTTT.